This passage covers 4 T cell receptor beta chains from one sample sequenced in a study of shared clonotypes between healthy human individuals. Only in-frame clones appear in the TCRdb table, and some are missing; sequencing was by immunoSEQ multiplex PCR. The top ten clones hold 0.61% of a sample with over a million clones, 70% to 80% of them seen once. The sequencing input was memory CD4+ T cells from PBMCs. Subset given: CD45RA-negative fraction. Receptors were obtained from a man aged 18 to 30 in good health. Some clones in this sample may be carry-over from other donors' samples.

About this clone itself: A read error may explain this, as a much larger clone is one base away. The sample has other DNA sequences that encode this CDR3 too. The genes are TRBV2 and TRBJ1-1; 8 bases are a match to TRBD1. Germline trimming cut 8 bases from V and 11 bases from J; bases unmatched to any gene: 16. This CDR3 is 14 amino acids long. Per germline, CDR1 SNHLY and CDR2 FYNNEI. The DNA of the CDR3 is TGTGCCAGCGGCACTCAGGGGGCCGACCTTTCGGCTTTCTTT. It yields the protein CASGTQGADLSAFF.

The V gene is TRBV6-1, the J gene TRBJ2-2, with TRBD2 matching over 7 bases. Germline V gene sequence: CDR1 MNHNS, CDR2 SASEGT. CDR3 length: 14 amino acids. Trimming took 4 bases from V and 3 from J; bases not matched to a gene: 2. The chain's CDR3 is CASSVAGDTGELFF. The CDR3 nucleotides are TGTGCCAGCAGTGTGGCGGGAGACACCGGGGAGCTGTTTTTT.

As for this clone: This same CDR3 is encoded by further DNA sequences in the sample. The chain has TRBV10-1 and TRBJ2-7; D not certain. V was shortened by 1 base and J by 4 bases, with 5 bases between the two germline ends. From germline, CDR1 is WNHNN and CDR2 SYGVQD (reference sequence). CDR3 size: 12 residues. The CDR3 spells CASSELPYEQYF. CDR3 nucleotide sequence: TGCGCCAGCAGTGAGTTGCCTTACGAGCAGTACTTC.

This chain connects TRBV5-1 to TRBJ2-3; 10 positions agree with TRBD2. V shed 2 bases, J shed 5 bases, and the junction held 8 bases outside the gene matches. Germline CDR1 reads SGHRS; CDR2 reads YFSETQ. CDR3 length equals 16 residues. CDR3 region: CASSLGSGRARDTQYF. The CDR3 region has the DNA TGCGCCAGCAGCTTAGGGAGCGGGAGGGCCCGAGATACGCAGTATTTT.